These 20 T cell receptor beta chains were all obtained from the same sample, sequenced in a study of T cell repertoires in cytomegalovirus infection. A single record per CDR3 protein comes from TCRdb applying MiXCR to the reads. The sample shows about 450,000 distinct CDR3 sequences, roughly a third of them seen only once. Sequenced material: PBMCs. The receptors here all came from a human donor in good health (CMV status not recorded). Some clones in this sample may be carry-over from other donors' samples.

The rearrangement links TRBV6-2 or TRBV6-3 to TRBJ2-7; D is undetermined. Trimming took 7 bases from V and 3 from J, leaving 13 bases between them. This CDR3 spans 13 amino acids. Germline V lookup: CDR1 MNHEY, CDR2 SVGEGT. The CDR3 DNA is TGTGCCAGCACTTCACGGGTCGGCTACGAGCAGTACTTC. This encodes CASTSRVGYEQYF.

The rearrangement joins TRBV11-2 to TRBJ2-1; tentative D call: TRBD1 (6 bases). Trimming stripped 5 bases from V and 5 bases from J, with 22 bases between. This CDR3 is 17 amino acids long. Germline-derived CDR1 and CDR2 are SGHAT and FQNNGV. CDR3 DNA sequence: TGTGCCAGCAGCCCCATCTTGGGGGCGTATCAAAACAATGAGCAGTTCTTC. Protein sequence: CASSPILGAYQNNEQFF.

For the CDR3, the DNA is TGTGCCAGCAGATTAAGGGACAGGGGGTTTCGTATCACCGGGGAGCTGTTTTTT. It is translated as CASRLRDRGFRITGELFF. This chain links TRBV7-2 with TRBJ2-2; 11 nucleotides line up with TRBD1. Trimming removed 6 bases from V and 4 bases from J; junction bases left unmatched: 13. CDR1 is SGHTA, CDR2 FQGNSA, per germline. CDR3 length: 18 amino acids.

In this sample, this clonotype turned up a few times. This rearrangement joins TRBV6-5 to TRBJ2-5; 8 nucleotides align to TRBD2. The ends lost 5 bases at V and 10 bases at J; junction bases unmatched: 9. CDR3 length equals 13 residues. Germline values: CDR1 MNHEY, CDR2 SVGAGI. In nucleotides, the CDR3 is TGTGCCAGCAGTCCTCCGGGACTAGGTTTCCAGTACTTC. Translating it yields CASSPPGLGFQYF.

This clonotype has just one count. The junction departs from germline at one end; a sequencing error may be responsible. The chain has TRBV20-1 and TRBJ1-5; the match to TRBD1 covers 7 bases. The CDR3 has 17 amino acids. Germline V lookup: CDR1 DFQATT, CDR2 SNEGSKA (reference sequence). The DNA of the CDR3 is TGCAGTTCTAGTCAACCTTCTAGACAGGGTTGGGGTCAGCCCCAGCATTTT. This codes for CSSSQPSRQGWGQPQHF.

This clonotype showed up just a few times. The rearrangement links TRBV19 to TRBJ2-1; D not certain. From germline, CDR1 is LNHDA and CDR2 SQIVND (reference sequence). CDR3 length: 12 residues. The V gene lost 1 base and the J gene lost 6 bases, with 4 bases spanning the gap. The DNA for the CDR3 is TGTGCCAGTAGTATAGGGTCCAATGAGCAGTTCTTC. This codes for CASSIGSNEQFF.

This clonotype was seen more than once but under ten times. J is TRBJ1-5 and V is TRBV28; D is perhaps TRBD1 (5 bases). The V and J ends lost 2 bases and 2 bases respectively, with 16 bases between them. CDR3 length: 17 residues. Germline lookup yields CDR1 MDHEN and CDR2 SYDVKM. The CDR3: CASSLRQGRLGNQPQHF. The CDR3 bases are TGTGCCAGCAGTTTACGCCAGGGAAGATTGGGCAATCAGCCCCAGCATTTT. Full variable domain (outside the CDR3, taken from reference TRBV28 and TRBJ1-5): DVKVTQSSRYLVKRTGEKVFLECVQDMDHENMFWYRQDPGLGLRLIYFSYDVKMKEKGDIPEGYSVSREKKERFSLILESASTNQTSMYLCASSLRQGRLGNQPQHFGDGTRLSIL.

To note about this clonotype: Mismatch with germline at one junction end may stem from a read error. V and J are TRBV6-1 and TRBJ2-7; a weak D match, TRBD2 (6 bases). Germline CDR1 and CDR2: MNHNS and SASEGT. The CDR3 is 15 amino acids. CDR3 coding DNA: TGTGCCAGCAGTGAAGAGCCGGGACTCTTGTACGAGCCGTACTTC. It is translated as CASSEEPGLLYEPYF.

This chain connects TRBV19 to TRBJ1-1; 8 nucleotides agree with TRBD1. CDR1 and CDR2 (germline): LNHDA, SQIVND (reference sequence). After removal of 9 bases from V and 5 bases from J, the junction contained 5 bases not matched to a gene. The CDR3 runs 12 residues. The CDR3 nucleotides read TGTGCCAGCGGGGACAGGCGGACTGAAGCTTTCTTT. It codes for CASGDRRTEAFF.

This sequence joins TRBV12-3 or TRBV12-4 and TRBJ1-5, with D perhaps matching TRBD1 (5 bases). The CDR3 runs 14 residues. Trimming took 5 bases from V and 3 from J, leaving 11 bases between them. CDR3 DNA sequence: TGTGCCAGCAGTCCGGGGCTAGCCAATCAGCCCCAGCATTTT. Translating gives CASSPGLANQPQHF.

In regard to this clonotype: A much larger clone differs by one base, so this may be a read error. This chain connects TRBV7-2 to TRBJ2-1, with D maybe TRBD2 (7 bases). Germline lookup yields CDR1 SGHTA and CDR2 FQGNSA. The CDR3 loop spans 16 amino acids. Trimming cost V 3 bases and J 3 bases, with 15 bases left between them. The CDR3, as DNA: TGTGCCAGCAGCTTTGTGGCGCGGGGGCTCTACAATGAGCAGTTCTTC. This sequence encodes CASSFVARGLYNEQFF.

This chain links TRBV7-6 with TRBJ1-2; 8 bases are shared with TRBD1. The V and J ends lost 5 bases and 7 bases, in that order; junction bases with no gene match: 15. The CDR3 spans 16 residues. Germline CDR1 SGHVS, CDR2 FNYEAQ. The CDR3 region is CASSRGDRTRIAGYTF. As DNA, the CDR3 is TGTGCCAGCAGCAGGGGGGACAGGACCCGCATCGCTGGCTACACCTTC.

The chain carries TRBV12-3 or TRBV12-4 and TRBJ1-1; 8 bases are shared with TRBD1. CDR3 length equals 14 residues. After removal of 5 bases from V and 5 bases from J, the junction contained 7 bases not matched to a gene. The CDR3, as DNA: TGTGCCAGCAGTCGGACAGGGTTTTCAACTGAAGCTTTCTTT. Translating it yields CASSRTGFSTEAFF.

The rearrangement joins TRBV19 to TRBJ2-1; 8 nucleotides align to TRBD2. Germline V gives CDR1 LNHDA, CDR2 SQIVND (reference sequence). This CDR3 has 12 residues. After removal of 5 bases from V and 10 bases from J, the junction contained 4 bases not matched to a gene. In DNA, the CDR3 is TGTGCCAGTAGTTCAATAGCGGGGGAGCAGTTCTTC. It yields the protein CASSSIAGEQFF.

This clonotype was seen a few times. The CDR3 spells CASRGTSGAPHQETQYF. For the CDR3, the DNA is TGTGCCAGCAGGGGAACTAGCGGGGCCCCACACCAAGAGACCCAGTACTTC. The chain carries TRBV7-9 and TRBJ2-5, with 10 bases aligning to TRBD2. This CDR3 has 17 residues. The V gene's germline CDR1 is SEHNR and CDR2 FQNEAQ (reference sequence). J lost 0 bases, V lost 6 bases, and 10 bases had no gene match.

The sample holds a few counts of this clonotype. This chain joins TRBV11-3 and TRBJ2-3, with TRBD2 matching over 9 bases. Losses at the gene ends were 1 base for V and 3 bases for J; bases not matched to a gene: 5. The CDR3 length is 16 residues. CDR1 is SGHNT, CDR2 YENEEA, per germline. The CDR3 loop reads CASSLGPLAGTDTQYF. CDR3 nucleotide sequence: TGTGCCAGCAGCTTAGGGCCGCTAGCGGGAACAGATACGCAGTATTTT. Based on the CDR3 plus reference TRBV11-3 and TRBJ2-3, the full variable domain is EAGVVQSPRYKIIEKKQPVAFWCNPISGHNTLYWYLQNLGQGPELLIRYENEEAVDDSQLPKDRFSAERLKGVDSTLKIQPAELGDSAVYLCASSLGPLAGTDTQYFGPGTRLTVL.

The chain couples TRBV11-2 to TRBJ2-1; no clear D gene. Germline values: CDR1 SGHAT, CDR2 FQNNGV. This CDR3 is built from 13 residues. The V and J ends lost 5 bases and 8 bases respectively, with 13 bases between them. The CDR3 DNA is TGTGCCAGCAGCCCACCCCCTCGACATGAGCAGTTCTTC. Encoded protein: CASSPPPRHEQFF.

The rearrangement uses TRBV15 and TRBJ2-2, with D tentatively TRBD1 or TRBD2 (5 bases each). In germline, CDR1 is LNHNV, CDR2 YYDKDF (reference sequence). The germline V and J ends were trimmed by 5 bases and 1 base, with 17 bases remaining between them. This CDR3 contains 17 residues. Here the CDR3 reads CATSRKRGALNTGELFF. CDR3 DNA sequence: TGTGCCACCAGCCGAAAGCGAGGGGCTCTGAACACCGGGGAGCTGTTTTTT.

The table lists this clonotype with many counts. V and J are TRBV28 and TRBJ2-5; D remains ambiguous. CDR3 length equals 13 residues. Deletions cut 5 bases from V and 7 bases from J, with 14 bases between. Germline CDR1 reads MDHEN; CDR2 reads SYDVKM. CDR3: CASSPPGTATQYF. In nucleotides, the CDR3 is TGTGCCAGCAGTCCGCCGGGTACGGCGACCCAGTACTTC.

This clonotype was seen repeatedly, ten times or more. The V gene is TRBV12-3 or TRBV12-4, the J gene TRBJ1-4; maybe TRBD1 (5 bases). V was shortened by 6 bases and J by 9 bases, with 5 bases between the two germline ends. The CDR3 has 10 residues. The CDR3 DNA reads as TGTGCCAGCAGGGGACAAAAACTGTTTTTT. This sequence encodes CASRGQKLFF.